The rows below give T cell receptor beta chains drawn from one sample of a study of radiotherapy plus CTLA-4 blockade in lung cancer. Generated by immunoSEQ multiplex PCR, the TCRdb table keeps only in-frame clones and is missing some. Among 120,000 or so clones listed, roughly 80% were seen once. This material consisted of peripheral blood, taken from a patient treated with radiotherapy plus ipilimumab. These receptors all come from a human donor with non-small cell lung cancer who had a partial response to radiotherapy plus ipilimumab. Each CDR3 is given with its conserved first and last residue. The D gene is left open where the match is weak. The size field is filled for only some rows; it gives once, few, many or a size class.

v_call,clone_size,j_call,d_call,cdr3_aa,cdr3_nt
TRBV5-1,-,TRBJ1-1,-,CASTGGTNTEAFF,TGCGCCAGCACGGGGGGGACGAACACTGAAGCTTTCTTT
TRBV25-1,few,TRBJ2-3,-,CASSEPGQGGGTQYF,TGTGCCAGCAGTGAGCCCGGACAGGGCGGGGGTACGCAGTATTTT
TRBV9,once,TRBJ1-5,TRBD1,CASSVGQGVQPQHF,TGTGCCAGCAGCGTAGGACAGGGGGTGCAGCCCCAGCATTTT
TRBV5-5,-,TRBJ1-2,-,CASSLGAGTVYGYTF,TGTGCCAGCAGTCTAGGGGCGGGGACGGTTTATGGCTACACCTTC
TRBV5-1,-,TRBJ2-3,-,CASSPDGGSSDTQYF,TGCGCCAGCAGCCCCGACGGTGGTAGCTCGGATACGCAGTATTTT
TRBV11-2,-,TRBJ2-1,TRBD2,CASSLDKAGGVDEQFF,TGTGCCAGCAGCTTAGATAAAGCGGGAGGAGTGGATGAGCAGTTCTTC
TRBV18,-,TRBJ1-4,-,CASSSYAGQRRLTTNEKLFF,TGTGCCAGCTCATCATACGCCGGACAGCGGAGATTGACAACTAATGAAAAACTGTTTTTT
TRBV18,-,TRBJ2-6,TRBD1,CASSPPGQKISGANVLTF,TGTGCCAGCTCACCACCGGGACAGAAAATCTCTGGGGCCAACGTCCTGACTTTC
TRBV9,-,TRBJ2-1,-,CASSVAGAEQFF,TGTGCCAGCAGCGTAGCCGGAGCGGAGCAGTTCTTC
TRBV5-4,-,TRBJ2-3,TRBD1,CASSLDRGSITDTQYF,TGTGCCAGCAGCTTGGACAGGGGGTCAATAACAGATACGCAGTATTTT